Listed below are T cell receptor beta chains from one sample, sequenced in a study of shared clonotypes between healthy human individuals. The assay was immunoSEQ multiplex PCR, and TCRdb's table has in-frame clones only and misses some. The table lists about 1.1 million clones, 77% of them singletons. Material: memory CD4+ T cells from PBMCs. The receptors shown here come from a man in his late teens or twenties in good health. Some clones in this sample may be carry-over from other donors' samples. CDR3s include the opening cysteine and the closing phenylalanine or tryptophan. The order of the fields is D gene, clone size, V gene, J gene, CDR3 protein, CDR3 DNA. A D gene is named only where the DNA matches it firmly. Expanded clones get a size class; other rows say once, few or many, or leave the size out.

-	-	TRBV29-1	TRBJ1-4	CSVAEHATNEKLFF	TGCAGCGTGGCCGAGCATGCAACTAATGAAAAACTGTTTTTT
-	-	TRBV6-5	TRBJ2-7	CASSSGVNYEQYF	TGTGCCAGCAGTTCAGGGGTCAACTACGAGCAGTACTTC
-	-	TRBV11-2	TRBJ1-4	CASSASDSRIEKLFF	TGTGCCAGCAGCGCCTCGGACTCTCGAATCGAAAAACTGTTTTTT
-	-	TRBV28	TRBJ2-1	CASSFPRNNEQFF	TGTGCCAGCAGTTTTCCTCGGAACAATGAGCAGTTCTTC
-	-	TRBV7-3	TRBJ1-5	CASSSTSDEVARYSNQPQHF	TGTGCCAGCAGCTCGACTTCGGACGAAGTGGCACGGTATAGCAATCAGCCCCAGCATTTT
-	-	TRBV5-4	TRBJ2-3	CASSLIVGGVMAQYF	TGTGCCAGCAGCTTAATAGTAGGAGGGGTCATGGCGCAGTATTTT
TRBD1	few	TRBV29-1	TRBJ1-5	CSVQGQSNQPQHF	TGCAGCGTACAGGGACAGAGCAATCAGCCCCAGCATTTT
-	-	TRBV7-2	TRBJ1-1	CASSKRSGEAFF	TGTGCCAGCAGCAAGAGGTCGGGGGAAGCTTTCTTT
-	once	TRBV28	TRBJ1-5	CASSLAGGNQPQHF	TGTGCCAGCAGTTTGGCGGGTGGCAATCAGCCCCAGCATTTT
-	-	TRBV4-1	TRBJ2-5	CASSQGFREETQYF	TGCGCCAGTAGCCAAGGATTCAGGGAAGAGACCCAGTACTTC
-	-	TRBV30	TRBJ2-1	CAWSLGGYNEQFF	TGTGCCTGGAGCCTAGGGGGGTACAATGAGCAGTTCTTC
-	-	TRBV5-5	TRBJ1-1	CASSLGGDTEAFF	TGTGCCAGCAGCTTGGGGGGAGACACTGAAGCTTTCTTT
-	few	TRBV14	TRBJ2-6	CASSPGHSGANVLTF	TGTGCCAGCAGCCCGGGACACTCTGGGGCCAACGTCCTGACTTTC
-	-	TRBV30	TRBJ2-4	CAWSAASSVKNIQYF	TGTGCCTGGAGTGCAGCGTCTAGTGTCAAAAACATTCAGTACTTC
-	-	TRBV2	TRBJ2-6	CASSPSSQAGANVLTF	TGTGCCAGCAGTCCCAGTTCTCAGGCCGGGGCCAACGTCCTGACTTTC
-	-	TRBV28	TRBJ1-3	CASSSRDSGNTIYF	TGTGCCAGCAGCTCTCGGGACTCTGGAAACACCATATATTTT
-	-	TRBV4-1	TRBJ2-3	CASSQEPALMRDTQYF	TGCGCCAGCAGCCAAGAGCCCGCTCTCATGAGAGATACGCAGTATTTT
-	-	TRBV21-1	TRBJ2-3	CASIWGLWGLAETRRGPDTQYF	TGTGCCAGCATTTGGGGCCTATGGGGACTAGCGGAAACACGGAGGGGACCAGATACGCAGTATTTT
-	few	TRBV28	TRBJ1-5	CASKVSHSNQPQHF	TGTGCCAGCAAAGTCAGCCATAGCAATCAGCCCCAGCATTTT
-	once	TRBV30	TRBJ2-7	CAWNRASGRQYF	TGTGCCTGGAACCGGGCCTCGGGGCGGCAGTACTTC
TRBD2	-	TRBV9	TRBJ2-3	CASSVGLAGTTDTQYF	TGTGCCAGCAGCGTAGGACTAGCGGGGACCACAGATACGCAGTATTTT
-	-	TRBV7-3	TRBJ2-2	CASSLNPLNTGELFF	TGTGCCAGCAGCTTAAATCCCCTGAACACCGGGGAGCTGTTTTTT
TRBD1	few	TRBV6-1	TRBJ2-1	CASSGQGRNEQFF	TGTGCCAGCAGTGGACAGGGGAGGAATGAGCAGTTCTTC
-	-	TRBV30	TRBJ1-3	CAWSVNVGGPSSGNTIYF	TGTGCCTGGAGTGTAAACGTTGGGGGCCCCAGCTCTGGAAACACCATATATTTT
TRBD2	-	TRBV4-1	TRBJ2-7	CASSLGLALSSYEQYF	TGCGCCAGCAGCCTTGGACTAGCCTTATCCTCCTACGAGCAGTACTTC
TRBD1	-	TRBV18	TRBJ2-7	CASSPSPGQSSYEQYF	TGTGCCAGCTCACCATCGCCGGGACAGAGCTCCTACGAGCAGTACTTC
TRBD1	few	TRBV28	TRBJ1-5	CASSSTGGISQPQHF	TGTGCCAGCAGTTCAACAGGGGGAATTAGTCAGCCCCAGCATTTT
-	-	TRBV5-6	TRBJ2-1	CASSLGMGQGSYNEQFF	TGTGCCAGCAGCTTGGGAATGGGGCAGGGCTCCTACAATGAGCAGTTCTTC
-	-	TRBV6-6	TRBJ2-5	CASSYSEGGETQYF	TGTGCCAGCAGTTACTCGGAGGGCGGCGAGACCCAGTACTTC
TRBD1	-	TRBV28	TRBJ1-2	CASSLVAGGQVGYGYTF	TGTGCCAGCAGTTTGGTGGCAGGGGGCCAGGTGGGCTATGGCTACACCTTC
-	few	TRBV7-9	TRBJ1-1	CASSSPRTANTEAFF	TGTGCCAGCAGCTCTCCCCGGACAGCGAACACTGAAGCTTTCTTT
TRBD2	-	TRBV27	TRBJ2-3	CASSLWAGDRADTQYF	TGTGCCAGCAGTTTGTGGGCGGGAGATAGGGCAGATACGCAGTATTTT
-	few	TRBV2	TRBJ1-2	CARQGWTF	TGTGCCAGGCAGGGGTGGACCTTC
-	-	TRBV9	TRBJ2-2	CASSVEDGELFF	TGTGCCAGCAGCGTAGAGGACGGGGAGCTGTTTTTT
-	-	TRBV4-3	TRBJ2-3	CASSQDAWDTQYF	TGCGCCAGCAGCCAAGATGCCTGGGATACGCAGTATTTT
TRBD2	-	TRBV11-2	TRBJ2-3	CASSGTNLDTQYF	TGTGCCAGCAGCGGGACTAACCTAGATACGCAGTATTTT
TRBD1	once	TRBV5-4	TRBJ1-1	CASSQGQGQLNTEAFF	TGTGCCAGCAGCCAGGGACAGGGGCAACTGAACACTGAAGCTTTCTTT
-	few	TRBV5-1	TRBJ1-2	CASSPVMGALGYTF	TGCGCCAGCAGCCCCGTGATGGGGGCGCTCGGCTACACCTTC
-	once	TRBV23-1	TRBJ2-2	CASSWLNTGELFF	TGCGCCAGCAGTTGGCTAAACACCGGGGAGCTGTTTTTT
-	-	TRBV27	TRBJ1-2	CASSLFGGYGYTF	TGTGCCAGCAGTTTATTCGGGGGCTATGGCTACACCTTC
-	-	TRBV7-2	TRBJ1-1	CASSLAWDGEAFF	TGTGCCAGCAGCTTAGCATGGGACGGTGAAGCTTTCTTT
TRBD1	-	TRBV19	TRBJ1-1	CASSTRGFVATGGMSEAFF	TGTGCCAGTAGTACTCGCGGCTTTGTTGCGACAGGGGGCATGTCTGAAGCTTTCTTT
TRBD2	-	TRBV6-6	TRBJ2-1	CASSRLAGGVYNEQFF	TGTGCCAGCAGTCGACTAGCGGGAGGGGTCTACAATGAGCAGTTCTTC
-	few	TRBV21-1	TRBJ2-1	CASSKVPSVSSGRAEQFF	TGTGCCAGCAGCAAAGTCCCCTCGGTTTCGAGCGGGAGGGCTGAGCAGTTCTTC
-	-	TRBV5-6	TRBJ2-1	CASSLPGAGYNEQFF	TGTGCCAGCAGCCTACCCGGGGCGGGATACAATGAGCAGTTCTTC
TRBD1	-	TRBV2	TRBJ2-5	CASSRDREETQYF	TGTGCCAGCAGTCGCGACAGGGAAGAGACCCAGTACTTC
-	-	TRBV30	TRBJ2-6	CAWSQIRDFHSGANVLTF	TGTGCCTGGAGTCAAATCAGGGACTTTCACTCTGGGGCCAACGTCCTGACTTTC
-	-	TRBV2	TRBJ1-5	CASSDTNNQPQHF	TGTGCCAGCAGTGACACCAACAATCAGCCCCAGCATTTT
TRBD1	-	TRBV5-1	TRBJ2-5	CASSQQGSETQYF	TGCGCCAGCAGCCAACAGGGGTCGGAGACCCAGTACTTC
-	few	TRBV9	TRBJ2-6	CASSVAGANVLTF	TGTGCCAGCAGCGTTGCTGGGGCCAACGTCCTGACTTTC
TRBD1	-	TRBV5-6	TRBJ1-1	CASSLVTGGLNTEAFF	TGTGCCAGCAGCTTGGTGACAGGGGGCTTGAACACTGAAGCTTTCTTT
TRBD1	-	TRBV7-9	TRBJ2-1	CASSLAGGGEQFF	TGTGCCAGCAGCTTAGCAGGGGGCGGTGAGCAGTTCTTC
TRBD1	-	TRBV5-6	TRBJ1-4	CASSPHRGEKLFF	TGTGCCAGCAGCCCCCACAGGGGTGAAAAACTGTTTTTT
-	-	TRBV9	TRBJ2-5	CASSVGYGQETQYF	TGTGCCAGCAGCGTAGGCTATGGGCAAGAGACCCAGTACTTC